Below are 12 T cell receptor beta chains sequenced from a single sample in a study of T cell repertoires in cytomegalovirus infection. TCRdb used MiXCR to reprocess the reads, holding one entry per CDR3 protein. The sample carries under 200,000 distinct CDR3 sequences, 17% recorded once. Input material: CD8+ T cells from PBMCs. These receptors all come from a human donor in good health (CMV status not recorded). Some clones in this sample may be carry-over from other donors' samples.

The chain carries TRBV7-2 and TRBJ2-7; perhaps D is TRBD1 or TRBD2 (5 bases each). V was cut by 6 bases and J by 3 bases, with 12 bases left in between. Per the germline V gene, CDR1 is SGHTA and CDR2 is FQGNSA. The CDR3 has 13 amino acids. In DNA, the CDR3 is TGTGCCAGCAGTACGGGACCCGGCTACGAGCAGTACTTC. Translated, it gives CASSTGPGYEQYF.

The rearrangement joins TRBV25-1 to TRBJ2-7; 7 bases are a match to TRBD1. This CDR3 region has 13 residues. With V trimmed by 6 bases and J by 2 bases, 4 bases remained unmatched. From germline, CDR1 is MGHDK and CDR2 SYGVNS. The CDR3 nucleotides read TGTGCCAGCAGATCGACAGGGACCTACGAGCAGTACTTC. Translating it yields CASRSTGTYEQYF.

This clonotype was recorded a few times. The genes are TRBV6-2 or TRBV6-3 and TRBJ2-3, with 9 bases fitting TRBD2. Germline V CDR1 and CDR2: MNHEY, SVGEGT. CDR3 length equals 16 residues. The trim removed 5 bases at V and 3 bases at J, leaving 9 bases unmatched. The CDR3 region is CASSEFSGRGTDTQYF. CDR3 sequence (DNA): TGTGCCAGCAGTGAGTTTAGCGGGAGAGGTACAGATACGCAGTATTTT.

This clonotype was seen more than once but under ten times. V and J are TRBV28 and TRBJ2-3; TRBD2 aligns across 11 bases. The CDR3 extends over 17 amino acids. Germline assignment: CDR1 MDHEN and CDR2 SYDVKM. J was trimmed by 1 base and V by 7 bases; bases with no gene match: 10. CDR3 nucleotides: TGTGCCAGCACTCCCACTAGCGGGAGAGCGGGCACAGATACGCAGTATTTT. It translates to CASTPTSGRAGTDTQYF.

This clonotype was found a few times. The chain couples TRBV7-9 to TRBJ1-2; D unresolved. Between the trimmed V and J ends, which lost 0 bases and 6 bases, there was a span of 2 bases. Germline-derived CDR1 and CDR2 are SEHNR and FQNEAQ (reference sequence). This CDR3 is built from 11 residues. The CDR3 here is CASSLADGYTF. The CDR3 coding sequence is TGTGCCAGCAGCTTAGCGGATGGCTACACCTTC.

This clonotype was counted a few times. V is TRBV7-3 and J is TRBJ2-7; 11 positions match TRBD1. In germline, CDR1 is SGHTA, CDR2 FQGTGA. The junction had 1 base not matched to a gene; V was cut back by 1 base and J by 5 bases. The CDR3 covers 14 residues. For the CDR3, the DNA is TGTGCCAGCAGCTTAAGGGACAGGGGGGACGAGCAGTACTTC. Its protein product is CASSLRDRGDEQYF.

This clonotype was seen a handful of times. This rearrangement joins TRBV15 to TRBJ2-4; 7 bases map to TRBD1. The V gene's germline CDR1 is LNHNV and CDR2 YYDKDF (reference sequence). CDR3 length equals 16 residues. V dropped 4 bases and J dropped 0; count of bases not matched to a gene: 6. The chain's CDR3 is CATSIDRELAKNIQYF. The CDR3 nucleotides read TGTGCCACCAGCATAGACAGGGAACTAGCCAAAAACATTCAGTACTTC. The full variable domain, its missing parts supplied by reference TRBV15 and TRBJ2-4, is DAMVIQNPRYQVTQFGKPVTLSCSQTLNHNVMYWYQQKSSQAPKLLFHYYDKDFNNEADTPDNFQSRRPNTSFCFLDIRSPGLGDTAMYLCATSIDRELAKNIQYFGAGTRLSVL.

The genes are TRBV7-6 and TRBJ1-2; tentatively, D is TRBD1 (6 bases). V gave up 4 bases and J gave up 3 bases, with 12 bases separating them. Germline CDR1 SGHVS, CDR2 FNYEAQ. This CDR3 comprises 14 residues. The CDR3 loop reads CASSSNPGDYGYTF. CDR3 bases: TGTGCCAGCAGCTCCAACCCAGGGGACTATGGCTACACCTTC.

A note on this clonotype: This sequence may be a read error, since a much larger clone differs from it by one base. J is TRBJ2-6 and V is TRBV9, with 10 bases that match TRBD2. Trimming cost V 9 bases and J 0 bases; bases outside gene matches: 12. The CDR3 runs to 18 residues. Germline V lookup: CDR1 SGDLS, CDR2 YYNGEE. This CDR3 is CANRSTSGADSGANVLTF. The CDR3 nucleotides read TGTGCCAACAGGTCCACTAGCGGGGCCGACTCTGGGGCCAACGTCCTGACTTTC. Based on the CDR3 plus reference TRBV9 and TRBJ2-6, the full variable domain is DSGVTQTPKHLITATGQRVTLRCSPRSGDLSVYWYQQSLDQGLQFLIQYYNGEERAKGNILERFSAQQFPDLHSELNLSSLELGDSALYFCANRSTSGADSGANVLTFGAGSRLTVL.

The table lists this clonotype with a few counts. This rearrangement joins TRBV6-5 to TRBJ1-1; D remains unclear. Germline V gives CDR1 MNHEY, CDR2 SVGAGI. Trimming took off 0 bases at V and 1 base at J, with 9 bases between the two ends. CDR3 length: 15 residues. The CDR3 DNA is TGTGCCAGCAGTTACTCGACCTGGGAGAACACTGAAGCTTTCTTT. Encoded protein: CASSYSTWENTEAFF.

The rearrangement joins TRBV6-5 to TRBJ2-7; D gene ambiguous. Germline V gives CDR1 MNHEY, CDR2 SVGAGI. This CDR3 region has 14 residues. The germline V and J ends were trimmed by 8 bases and 1 base, with 15 bases remaining between them. CDR3 coding DNA: TGTGCCAGCCGTAGATGGACCGGATCCTACGAGCAGTACTTC. Protein sequence: CASRRWTGSYEQYF.

This clonotype was found many times. The V call is TRBV7-9, the J call TRBJ1-1; 7 bases line up with TRBD1. Germline CDR1 and CDR2: SEHNR and FQNEAQ (reference sequence). The V segment lost 1 base and the J segment 5 bases; nucleotides outside the gene matches: 1. The CDR3 has 13 amino acids. CDR3 amino acids: CASSLGQGTEAFF. CDR3 coding DNA: TGTGCCAGCAGCTTAGGACAGGGTACTGAAGCTTTCTTT.